This TCR beta chain was captured in a study of T cell responses to AZD1222 COVID-19 vaccine. Overall study: Pooling covered second doses at about 4 or about 12 weeks. Whole-study findings and limits: Repertoire sampling occurred only after the peak T cell response. Spike was spanned by vaccine-associated CD4 TCRs, with dominance at 160-218 and 743-854. Targets within unmutated variant regions were reportedly found for nearly half of spike-specific TCRs.

This CDR3 spans 12 amino acids. Germline V gene data show CDR1 as SNHLY and CDR2 as FYNNEI. About this clone: Its cognate antigen is unknown. At one end, the junction sequence differs from germline, possibly due to a read error.

Sequencing was performed with immunoSEQ multiplex PCR; in TCRdb, only in-frame clones are kept and a portion is missing. The table lists about 180,000 clones, 88% of them singletons, with approximately 8% in the top ten. This chain links TRBV2 with TRBJ2-3; no clear D. The sequence was obtained from an adult in good health. Source: peripheral blood, taken on day 0 of AZD1222 vaccination. The CDR3 protein is CASSELLRRLGF. The DNA for the CDR3 is TGTGCCAGCAGTGAATTGTTGCGCCGCCTTGGCTTT.